The 29 T cell receptor beta chains reported below all come from one sample, sequenced in a study of radiotherapy plus CTLA-4 blockade in lung cancer. TCRdb keeps only in-frame clones here, not all; method: immunoSEQ multiplex PCR. The data contain about 120,000 clones, more than 65% of them singletons. This sample comprised peripheral blood, obtained from a patient treated with radiotherapy plus ipilimumab. The receptors shown here come from a human donor with non-small cell lung cancer that progressed on radiotherapy plus ipilimumab. Some clones in this sample may be carry-over from other donors' samples.

This clone came up once. The chain couples TRBV7-2 to TRBJ1-2; 12 nucleotides agree with TRBD1. Germline CDR1 reads SGHTA; CDR2 reads FQGNSA. V was clipped by 0 bases and J by 4 bases; unmatched bases: 6. This CDR3 is 17 amino acids long. CDR3 region: CASSLAPGQGAIYGYTF. For the CDR3, the DNA is TGTGCCAGCAGCTTAGCTCCGGGACAGGGGGCAATCTATGGCTACACCTTC.

This chain links TRBV29-1 with TRBJ2-1, with D unresolved. V gave up 3 bases and J gave up 0 bases, with 12 bases separating them. This CDR3 comprises 15 residues. Germline V CDR1 and CDR2: SQVTM, ANQGSEA. For the CDR3, the DNA is TGCAGCGTTGAGGACCGGCGGAGCTCCTACAATGAGCAGTTCTTC. It is translated as CSVEDRRSSYNEQFF.

The chain has TRBV7-2 and TRBJ2-7, with TRBD2 as a possible D gene (7 bases). Germline-derived CDR1 and CDR2 are SGHTA and FQGNSA. Trimming left V 5 bases short and J 6 bases short, with 17 bases between. This CDR3 has 14 amino acids. The CDR3 DNA sequence: TGTGCCAGCAGCCGAGGGGGGGGAGGAGTCGAGCAGTACTTC. Protein product: CASSRGGGGVEQYF.

This sequence joins TRBV5-1 and TRBJ2-5; TRBD1 aligns across 8 bases. Germline V gene data show CDR1 as SGHRS and CDR2 as YFSETQ. CDR3 length equals 14 residues. The J segment lost 4 bases and the V segment lost 4 bases, leaving 6 bases of the junction unmatched. CDR3 nucleotide sequence: TGCGCCAGCAGCGACCCACAGGGGGGAGAGACCCAGTACTTC. It is translated as CASSDPQGGETQYF.

The rearrangement joins TRBV2 to TRBJ1-2; TRBD1 matches at 7 bases. Germline CDR1 SNHLY, CDR2 FYNNEI. CDR3 length equals 13 residues. The CDR3 reads CVRRGTASSGYTF. CDR3 DNA: TGTGTCAGACGAGGGACAGCGAGTAGTGGCTACACCTTC.

The rearrangement uses TRBV30 and TRBJ2-7; 9 positions match TRBD1. This CDR3 is 11 amino acids long. Trimming at V came to 6 bases and at J to 5 bases, leaving 2 bases not matched to a gene. Germline V lookup: CDR1 GTSNPN, CDR2 SVGIG (reference sequence). This CDR3 is CACGTGNEQYF. The CDR3 nucleotides read TGTGCCTGCGGGACAGGGAACGAGCAGTACTTC.

The V gene is TRBV29-1, the J gene TRBJ2-1; tentative D call: TRBD2 (6 bases). Deletions cut 6 bases from V and 0 bases from J, with 9 bases between. This CDR3 is built from 13 residues. The V gene's germline CDR1 is SQVTM and CDR2 ANQGSEA. CDR3: CSVTGSSYNEQFF. The CDR3, as DNA: TGCAGCGTCACCGGGAGCTCCTACAATGAGCAGTTCTTC.

The rearrangement joins TRBV18 to TRBJ1-6, with TRBD1 matching over 11 bases. Germline V lookup: CDR1 KGHSH, CDR2 LQKENI. The CDR3 has 15 residues. V dropped 1 base and J dropped 8; count of bases not matched to a gene: 1. CDR3 amino acids: CASSPRGQGDSPLHF. CDR3 bases: TGTGCCAGCTCACCACGGGGACAGGGGGATTCACCCCTCCACTTT.

This chain's CDR3 is CASSKIGNEKLFF. The CDR3 nucleotides read TGTGCCAGCAGCAAAATTGGTAATGAAAAACTGTTTTTT. The chain recombines TRBV6-1 with TRBJ1-4; the D is unclear. The CDR3 runs 13 residues. CDR1 MNHNS and CDR2 SASEGT come from the germline V gene. The V end was cut by 6 bases, the J end by 4 bases, with 9 bases between.

The chain couples TRBV6-5 to TRBJ1-5; 7 positions agree with TRBD1. The CDR3 loop spans 13 amino acids. The junction had 3 bases not matched to a gene; V was cut back by 5 bases and J by 5 bases. In germline, CDR1 is MNHEY, CDR2 SVGAGI. CDR3 protein: CASSRQGYQPQHF. CDR3 coding DNA: TGTGCCAGCAGTAGACAGGGATATCAGCCCCAGCATTTT.

The J gene is TRBJ2-3, the V gene TRBV7-2; D is ambiguous. The length of the CDR3 is 17 residues. The V end was cut by 1 base, the J end by 1 base, with 15 bases between. Per the germline V gene, CDR1 is SGHTA and CDR2 is FQGNSA. CDR3 amino acids: CASSLEKSRPGTDTQYF. The CDR3 DNA reads as TGTGCCAGCAGCTTAGAGAAGTCGCGGCCCGGCACAGATACGCAGTATTTT.

This clone was seen only a few times. At the DNA level, this CDR3 is encoded by other sequences in the same sample as well. This chain uses TRBV18 with TRBJ1-1, with 8 bases lining up with TRBD1. The trim removed 4 bases at V and 5 bases at J, leaving 6 bases unmatched. The CDR3 sequence is 14 residues long. Germline V CDR1 and CDR2: KGHSH, LQKENI. The CDR3 reads CASSLQTGETEAFF. CDR3 nucleotide sequence: TGTGCCAGCTCACTACAGACAGGGGAGACTGAAGCTTTCTTT.

The V call is TRBV6-1, the J call TRBJ2-1; the D gene is possibly TRBD2 (6 bases). This CDR3 has 15 residues. Germline V CDR1 and CDR2: MNHNS, SASEGT. Trimming shortened V by 2 bases and J by 3 bases, and 11 bases separated the two germline ends. CDR3 protein: CASSEPGLRYNEQFF. For the CDR3, the DNA is TGTGCCAGCAGTGAACCGGGACTTCGCTACAATGAGCAGTTCTTC.

J is TRBJ2-7 and V is TRBV6-5, with D tentatively TRBD1 (5 bases). This CDR3 is 14 amino acids long. Trimming left V 2 bases short and J 5 bases short, with 13 bases between. Germline CDR1 is MNHEY and CDR2 is SVGAGI. In DNA, the CDR3 is TGTGCCAGCAGTTACCAAGGGGCTGACGACGAGCAGTACTTC. It translates to CASSYQGADDEQYF.

The rearrangement joins TRBV25-1 to TRBJ1-2; D call uncertain. CDR3 length equals 13 residues. V lost 4 bases and J 0 bases, leaving 6 bases between the germline ends. Per germline, CDR1 MGHDK and CDR2 SYGVNS. The CDR3 sequence is CASSVTANYGYTF. Written as DNA, the CDR3 is TGTGCCAGCAGTGTCACAGCTAACTATGGCTACACCTTC.

CDR3 sequence reads: CASSSDRRNGYTF. In nucleotides, the CDR3 is TGTGCCAGCAGCTCGGACAGGAGAAATGGCTACACCTTC. The chain is built from TRBV7-3 and TRBJ1-2; 7 bases map to TRBD1. V lost 4 bases, J lost 6 bases, and 5 bases stayed unmatched. CDR1 is SGHTA and CDR2 is FQGTGA in the germline V gene. The CDR3 contains 13 residues.

The chain employs TRBV9 and TRBJ2-5, with 11 bases that match TRBD1. Germline CDR1 SGDLS, CDR2 YYNGEE. V was clipped by 4 bases and J by 14 bases; unmatched bases: 4. CDR3 size: 11 residues. CDR3 loop: CASSPGQGVYF. In DNA, the CDR3 is TGTGCCAGCAGCCCGGGACAGGGGGTATACTTC. The variable domain in full, completed from reference TRBV9 and TRBJ2-5, reads DSGVTQTPKHLITATGQRVTLRCSPRSGDLSVYWYQQSLDQGLQFLIQYYNGEERAKGNILERFSAQQFPDLHSELNLSSLELGDSALYFCASSPGQGVYFGPGTRLLVL.

Note on this clone: In the same sample, other DNA sequences code for this CDR3. The V and J genes are TRBV9 and TRBJ1-1, with D perhaps matching TRBD1 (5 bases). Looked up from germline, CDR1 is SGDLS and CDR2 is YYNGEE. Trimming removed 0 bases at V and 4 bases at J, with 10 bases between. This CDR3 has 14 residues. The CDR3, as DNA: TGTGCCAGCAGCGTAGCTGGTGGGGGCACTGAAGCTTTCTTT. Translation: CASSVAGGGTEAFF.

The chain recombines TRBV6-5 with TRBJ1-4; possible D gene TRBD1, 5 bases. Trimming left V 0 bases short and J 8 bases short, with 13 bases between. This CDR3 spans 15 amino acids. Germline CDR1 MNHEY, CDR2 SVGAGI. CDR3 sequence (DNA): TGTGCCAGCAGTTACTCCGCAGGGTGGTTAGAAAAACTGTTTTTT. Its protein product is CASSYSAGWLEKLFF.

The V gene is TRBV12-2, the J gene TRBJ1-2; the listed D gene, TRBD1, was not tested against the DNA. TRBV12-2 has pseudogene status. CDR3 length: 14 amino acids. The DNA of the CDR3 is TGTGCAAGTCGCTTAGAACAGGATGGGAATGGCTACACCTTC. Protein product: CASRLEQDGNGYTF.

The chain couples TRBV19 to TRBJ1-1, with D perhaps matching TRBD1 (5 bases). Per germline, CDR1 LNHDA and CDR2 SQIVND (reference sequence). V was clipped by 6 bases and J by 0 bases, with 11 bases between them. The CDR3 runs to 14 residues. CDR3 in DNA: TGTGCCAGTAGAACAGGAAATATGAACACTGAAGCTTTCTTT. This sequence encodes CASRTGNMNTEAFF.

The gene calls are TRBV19 and TRBJ1-6; D is perhaps TRBD1 (5 bases). The CDR3 sequence is 17 residues long. The germline V gene has CDR1 LNHDA and CDR2 SQIVND (reference sequence). V lost 5 bases, J lost 8 bases, and 22 bases lay in between. CDR3 in DNA: TGTGCCAGTAGTGCGCCGGCTCAGGGACGAGGGGATTCACCCCTCCACTTT. Its translation: CASSAPAQGRGDSPLHF.

The V call is TRBV4-2, the J call TRBJ1-1; 11 nucleotides line up with TRBD1. CDR3 length equals 17 residues. The V segment lost 0 bases and the J segment 4 bases; nucleotides outside the gene matches: 7. Germline-derived CDR1 and CDR2 are LGHNA and YNFKEQ. As DNA, the CDR3 is TGTGCCAGCAGCCAAGAAAACTTGGGACAGGGGGTCACTGAAGCTTTCTTT. It translates to CASSQENLGQGVTEAFF.

This chain uses TRBV7-9 with TRBJ1-2; a possible D gene is TRBD1 (6 bases). The CDR3 sequence is 15 residues long. The germline CDR1 and CDR2 sequences are SEHNR and FQNEAQ (reference sequence). Trimming removed 5 bases at V and 0 bases at J, with 13 bases between. CDR3 nucleotide sequence: TGTGCCAGCAGCACCAACAGGGTGCCTAACTATGGCTACACCTTC. Amino acids: CASSTNRVPNYGYTF.

CDR3 sequence (DNA): TGCGCCAGCAGCTTGAAATCGGGGGGCACTGAAGCTTTCTTT. Translating gives CASSLKSGGTEAFF. The rearrangement joins TRBV5-1 to TRBJ1-1; TRBD1 might be the D (5 bases). The CDR3 has 14 amino acids. V was trimmed by 1 base and J by 4 bases, leaving 11 bases between them. The germline CDR1 and CDR2 sequences are SGHRS and YFSETQ.

The chain joins TRBV6-5 to TRBJ1-2; D not resolved. The CDR3 consists of 15 residues. CDR1 is MNHEY, CDR2 SVGAGI, per germline. V was pared by 3 bases and J by 0 bases, with 11 bases between. DNA of the CDR3: TGTGCCAGCAGTTATCTAAAAGCACCTAACTATGGCTACACCTTC. Amino acid sequence: CASSYLKAPNYGYTF.

This rearrangement joins TRBV5-6 to TRBJ2-2; 7 positions agree with TRBD1. In germline, CDR1 is SGHDT, CDR2 YYEEEE. There are 16 residues in the CDR3. V lost 0 bases, J lost 4 bases, and 6 bases stayed unmatched. The CDR3, as DNA: TGTGCCAGCAGCTTGGTAAGGGGGCATGGCACCGGGGAGCTGTTTTTT. Protein product: CASSLVRGHGTGELFF.

As DNA, the CDR3 is TGCGCCAGCAGCCAAGATGCGATAGCGGGGACCTACGAGCAGTACTTC. Its protein product is CASSQDAIAGTYEQYF. The V call is TRBV4-3, the J call TRBJ2-7; 8 nucleotides align to TRBD2. J was trimmed by 2 bases and V by 0 bases; bases with no gene match: 6. The CDR3 sequence is 16 residues long. Germline V gives CDR1 LGHNA, CDR2 YSLEER.

The V call is TRBV5-1, the J call TRBJ2-3; D gene ambiguous. Germline V CDR1 and CDR2: SGHRS, YFSETQ. There are 14 residues in the CDR3. V was clipped by 2 bases and J by 3 bases, with 10 bases between them. The CDR3 region is CASSFTPLTDTQYF. For the CDR3, the DNA is TGCGCCAGCAGCTTTACCCCGTTGACAGATACGCAGTATTTT.